The clone carrying this TCR beta chain showed up just once. Its antigen is not known. The entry originates in a study of PD-1 blockade in classical Hodgkin lymphoma. Points from the study as a whole: Researchers reported that CD4+ TCR diversity, though not CD8+, rose significantly by C4D1. Compared with healthy donors, newly diagnosed patients reportedly showed lower baseline TCR diversity. Patients newly diagnosed and complete responders had comparable baseline diversity.

This CDR3 is built from 14 residues. Looked up from germline, CDR1 is MNHEY and CDR2 is SVGAGI. The ends lost 2 bases at V and 5 bases at J; junction bases unmatched: 3. Brentuximab vedotin exposure varied among the patients, all of whom had relapsed after autologous stem cell transplantation. Sequenced by immunoSEQ multiplex PCR; TCRdb stores in-frame clones only, minus some. Of about 150,000 clones listed, about four fifths were seen once; the top ten hold about 9.3%. The chain links TRBV6-5 to TRBJ2-3; 8 nucleotides line up with TRBD1. The source of this sequence is a human donor with classical Hodgkin lymphoma. The sequencing here drew on peripheral blood mononuclear cells (PBMCs), taken before the second cycle of nivolumab. The CDR3 spells CASSYQGAEDTQYF. The DNA of the CDR3 is TGTGCCAGCAGTTACCAGGGGGCGGAAGATACGCAGTATTTT.